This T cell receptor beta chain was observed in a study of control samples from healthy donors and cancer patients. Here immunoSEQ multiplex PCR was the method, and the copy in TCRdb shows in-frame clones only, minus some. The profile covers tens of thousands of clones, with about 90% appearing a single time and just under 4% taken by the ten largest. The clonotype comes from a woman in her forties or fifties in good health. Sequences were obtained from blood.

The CDR3 sequence: CASSSRTSGSNEQFF. The CDR3 region has the DNA TGTGCCAGCAGCAGTAGGACTAGCGGTTCTAATGAGCAGTTCTTC. This chain links TRBV7-3 with TRBJ2-1, with TRBD2 matching over 10 bases. V shed 5 bases and J 7 bases; nucleotides not matched to a gene: 8. Germline loops: CDR1 SGHTA, CDR2 FQGTGA. The CDR3 loop spans 15 amino acids. Based on the CDR3 plus reference TRBV7-3 and TRBJ2-1, the full variable domain is GAGVSQTPSNKVTEKGKYVELRCDPISGHTALYWYRQSLGQGPEFLIYFQGTGAADDSGLPNDRFFAVRPEGSVSTLKIQRTERGDSAVYLCASSSRTSGSNEQFFGPGTRLTVL.